These 13 T cell receptor beta chains came from one sample sequenced in a study of T-cell reconstitution after alpha-beta-depleted transplantation in children. Library preparation (for TCRbeta) was performed with unique molecular identifiers. TCRdb reanalysed the PCR reads using MiXCR and keeps one entry per CDR3 protein. The sample consists of around 400,000 distinct CDR3 sequences, roughly 21% of them appearing once. Material: PBMCs from the stem cell graft donor, obtained from the stem cell graft. All receptors come from a human donor who donated a stem cell graft to a child with acute myeloid leukemia.

The J gene is TRBJ2-5, the V gene TRBV5-1, with D unresolved. Trimming removed 5 bases at V and 2 bases at J, with 7 bases between. The CDR3 has 12 residues. Per the germline V gene, CDR1 is SGHRS and CDR2 is YFSETQ. The CDR3 sequence: CASRRPQETQYF. The CDR3 coding sequence is TGCGCCAGCAGGCGCCCTCAAGAGACCCAGTACTTC.

This clonotype was counted many times. The J gene is TRBJ2-1, the V gene TRBV12-3 or TRBV12-4, with D perhaps matching TRBD1 or TRBD2 (5 bases each). Trimming left V 0 bases short and J 7 bases short, with 13 bases between. This CDR3 is built from 15 residues. CDR3 bases: TGTGCCAGCAGTTTAGCACGGGGCGCCCCGAATGAGCAGTTCTTC. This codes for CASSLARGAPNEQFF.

The chain uses TRBV9 and TRBJ2-3, with D uncertain. Trimming shortened V by 0 bases and J by 2 bases, and 7 bases separated the two germline ends. Germline CDR1 SGDLS, CDR2 YYNGEE. The CDR3 contains 14 residues. The CDR3 protein is CASSVAFVTDTQYF. DNA of the CDR3: TGTGCCAGCAGCGTAGCTTTCGTCACAGATACGCAGTATTTT.

The chain carries TRBV12-3 or TRBV12-4 and TRBJ2-3; D is ambiguous. V lost 1 base and J 0 bases, leaving 11 bases between the germline ends. The CDR3 is 16 amino acids. This CDR3 reads CASSLDSVSSTDTQYF. CDR3 nucleotides: TGTGCCAGCAGTTTAGACTCGGTTTCTAGCACAGATACGCAGTATTTT.

This clonotype was seen more than once but under ten times. The chain has TRBV4-1 and TRBJ2-1, with D possibly being TRBD1 (6 bases). The germline V gene has CDR1 MGHRA and CDR2 YSYEKL. V dropped 1 base and J dropped 7 bases, with 14 bases sitting between them. This CDR3 comprises 15 residues. In nucleotides, the CDR3 is TGCGCCAGCAGCCAAGTGGTGGGGGCCTCGAATGAGCAGTTCTTC. Translating it yields CASSQVVGASNEQFF.

The chain carries TRBV6-5 and TRBJ2-5; 7 positions agree with TRBD2. CDR3 length: 13 residues. Germline CDR1 reads MNHEY; CDR2 reads SVGAGI. J lost 4 bases, V lost 4 bases, and 3 bases had no gene match. The CDR3 is CASSSPGGETQYF. The CDR3 DNA follows: TGTGCCAGCAGTTCCCCGGGGGGAGAGACCCAGTACTTC.

This clonotype has only a few counts. This chain connects TRBV27 to TRBJ1-1; TRBD1 is a possible D gene (5 bases). The V end was cut by 6 bases, the J end by 9 bases, with 11 bases between. There are 11 residues in the CDR3. Per the germline V gene, CDR1 is MNHEY and CDR2 is SMNVEV (reference sequence). The CDR3 DNA sequence: TGTGCCAGCAGCCAGGAGGGGCAAGCTTTCTTT. This encodes CASSQEGQAFF.

This clonotype came up many times. The genes are TRBV20-1 and TRBJ2-7; 9 bases align to TRBD1. Germline V gene sequence: CDR1 DFQATT, CDR2 SNEGSKA (reference sequence). This CDR3 has 14 residues. V was clipped by 5 bases and J by 6 bases; unmatched bases: 11. The CDR3 is CSAGSGTGFAEQYF. The CDR3 DNA is TGCAGTGCTGGTTCCGGGACAGGGTTTGCCGAGCAGTACTTC.

This chain connects TRBV24-1 to TRBJ2-3, with D unresolved. There are 13 residues in the CDR3. CDR1 is KGHDR, CDR2 SFDVKD, per germline. Trimming removed 4 bases from V and 6 bases from J, with 10 bases in between. In DNA, the CDR3 is TGTGCCACCAGTGAAACCCAGTTGGATACGCAGTATTTT. Residues: CATSETQLDTQYF.

The chain employs TRBV12-3 or TRBV12-4 and TRBJ2-4; possibly TRBD1 for D (6 bases). The CDR3 runs 17 residues. V lost 3 bases and J 8 bases, leaving 23 bases between the germline ends. Here the CDR3 DNA reads TGTGCCAGCAGTTTTCGAGCGCGAGGGCAGGGGTCGGACATTCAGTACTTC. Its protein product is CASSFRARGQGSDIQYF.

The chain uses TRBV28 and TRBJ2-7; tentative D call: TRBD2 (5 bases). Deletions cut 6 bases from V and 0 bases from J, with 15 bases between. Germline-derived CDR1 and CDR2 are MDHEN and SYDVKM. This CDR3 comprises 15 residues. CDR3 sequence reads: CASSTSGSISYEQYF. CDR3 in DNA: TGTGCCAGCAGCACCTCGGGGTCCATCTCCTACGAGCAGTACTTC.

The chain has TRBV18 and TRBJ2-1; 9 bases are shared with TRBD1. With V trimmed by 2 bases and J by 6 bases, 5 bases remained unmatched. CDR1 is KGHSH and CDR2 is LQKENI in the germline V gene. This CDR3 contains 15 residues. CDR3 bases: TGTGCCAGCTCACCAAAACCACAGGGGGCCAATGAGCAGTTCTTC. Translating gives CASSPKPQGANEQFF.

This clonotype was seen a few times. The chain links TRBV12-3 or TRBV12-4 to TRBJ1-1; D not resolved. V shed 2 bases and J shed 3 bases, with 7 bases lying between them. The CDR3 runs 13 residues. CDR3 sequence reads: CASSLFGDTEAFF. The CDR3 DNA is TGTGCCAGCAGTTTATTCGGTGACACTGAAGCTTTCTTT.